These T cell receptor beta chains were read from a single sample in a study of blood T cell repertoires in COVID-19. TCRdb keeps only in-frame clones here, not all; method: immunoSEQ multiplex PCR. This table holds 140,000 or so clones, around 75% found once. The sequenced material came from peripheral blood. The receptors here all came from an older woman with COVID-19, enrolled during active disease. The CDR3 runs from the conserved cysteine through the conserved F or W. The D gene is left open where the match is weak. Clone size is not always given. Where it is, it says once, few, many or a class for expanded clones.

clone size | J gene | V gene | D gene | CDR3 protein | CDR3 DNA
NA | TRBJ1-6 | TRBV30 | NA | CAWRRDTYNSPLHF | TGTGCCTGGAGAAGGGACACTTATAATTCACCCCTCCACTTT
NA | TRBJ1-2 | TRBV6-5 | TRBD1 | CASSYTGDRYGYTF | TGTGCCAGCAGTTATACAGGGGACCGCTATGGCTACACCTTC
NA | TRBJ1-1 | TRBV5-6 | NA | CASSLLTGTEAFF | TGTGCCAGCAGCTTGTTGACGGGGACTGAAGCTTTCTTT
NA | TRBJ1-2 | TRBV28 | NA | CASSSARGGYTF | TGTGCCAGCAGCTCCGCCCGCGGTGGCTACACCTTC
once | TRBJ2-2 | TRBV5-1 | NA | CASSSGGQGVAGELFF | TGCGCCAGCAGCTCCGGGGGCCAGGGGGTTGCCGGGGAGCTGTTTTTT
NA | TRBJ2-1 | TRBV4-3 | NA | CASSQDGGGLDNEQFF | TGCGCCAGCAGCCAAGACGGCGGGGGCCTTGACAATGAGCAGTTCTTC
NA | TRBJ2-7 | TRBV6-5 | NA | CASSYSTAGKRREQYF | TGTGCCAGCAGTTACTCGACAGCAGGGAAGAGGCGCGAGCAGTACTTC
medium-sized | TRBJ2-7 | TRBV6-2/TRBV6-3 | NA | CASSPGLSYEQYF | TGTGCCAGCAGTCCCGGACTCTCCTACGAGCAGTACTTC
NA | TRBJ1-3 | TRBV7-2 | NA | CASRPVQGASGNTIYF | TGTGCCAGCAGACCTGTACAGGGAGCCTCTGGAAACACCATATATTTT
NA | TRBJ1-2 | TRBV6-2/TRBV6-3 | TRBD1 | CASSYSTGPARVGGYTF | TGTGCCAGCAGTTACTCGACAGGGCCTGCCCGAGTGGGAGGCTACACCTTC
few | TRBJ2-7 | TRBV9 | NA | CASSPGTLRSYEQYF | TGTGCCAGCAGCCCAGGGACACTTCGAAGCTACGAGCAGTACTTC
NA | TRBJ2-5 | TRBV3-1/TRBV3-2 | NA | CASSQIIRDWEETQYF | TGTGCCAGCAGCCAAATTATCCGGGACTGGGAAGAGACCCAGTACTTC
NA | TRBJ2-5 | TRBV7-8 | NA | CASLDVPGQWETQYF | TGTGCCAGCTTAGATGTACCGGGACAATGGGAGACCCAGTACTTC
NA | TRBJ1-2 | TRBV19 | TRBD1 | CASSVTGGIGYTF | TGTGCCAGTAGTGTAACAGGGGGCATAGGCTACACCTTC
NA | TRBJ1-6 | TRBV2 | NA | CASSDQEANSPLHF | TGTGCCAGCAGTGATCAGGAGGCTAATTCACCCCTCCACTTT
few | TRBJ1-1 | TRBV6-6 | TRBD1 | CASSYPEDRARGAFF | TGTGCCAGCAGTTACCCGGAGGACAGGGCTCGTGGAGCTTTCTTT
NA | TRBJ2-5 | TRBV15 | TRBD1 | CATSNLQQGGAETQYF | TGTGCCACCAGCAACCTACAACAGGGGGGCGCAGAGACCCAGTACTTC
NA | TRBJ2-7 | TRBV3-1/TRBV3-2 | TRBD2 | CASSQGSGGVAYEQCF | TGTGCCAGCAGCCAAGGGAGCGGGGGCGTCGCCTACGAGCAGTGCTTC
NA | TRBJ2-1 | TRBV28 | NA | CASSPTQNYNEQFF | TGTGCCAGCAGTCCAACACAAAACTACAATGAGCAGTTCTTC
once | TRBJ1-4 | TRBV6-5 | NA | CASSLGQIEKLFF | TGTGCCAGCAGTTTAGGACAGATCGAAAAACTGTTTTTT
NA | TRBJ1-1 | TRBV7-9 | NA | CASSRPAGVNTEAFF | TGTGCCAGCAGCCGCCCTGCGGGGGTGAACACTGAAGCTTTCTTT
NA | TRBJ1-1 | TRBV3-1/TRBV3-2 | TRBD1 | CASSTDRVAFF | TGTGCCAGCAGCACCGACAGGGTAGCTTTCTTT
NA | TRBJ2-7 | TRBV28 | TRBD1 | CASIPGQGVSYEQYF | TGTGCCAGCATTCCGGGACAGGGGGTTTCCTACGAGCAGTACTTC
once | TRBJ1-5 | TRBV3-1/TRBV3-2 | NA | CASSSEAGGQPQHF | TGTGCCAGCAGTAGCGAGGCAGGAGGGCAGCCCCAGCATTTT
NA | TRBJ2-1 | TRBV5-1 | TRBD1 | CASSLGQGAYNEQFF | TGCGCCAGCAGCTTAGGACAGGGGGCCTACAATGAGCAGTTCTTC
NA | TRBJ1-4 | TRBV30 | TRBD1 | CAAEGQSNEKLFF | TGTGCCGCAGAGGGACAGAGTAATGAAAAACTGTTTTTT